The 9 T cell receptor beta chains below were found in one sample sequenced in a study of shared clonotypes between healthy human individuals. Some clones are missing from TCRdb's copy, which holds only in-frame ones; the method was immunoSEQ multiplex PCR. The sample records more than 900,000 clones, 75% to 80% being singletons. The sample comprised memory CD4+ T cells from PBMCs. Subset described: CD45RA-negative fraction. These receptors all come from a man aged 18-30 years in good health. Some clones in this sample may be carry-over from other donors' samples.

V usage is TRBV9 and J usage is TRBJ2-3, with 10 nucleotides matching TRBD2. The CDR3 has 15 amino acids. Germline lookup yields CDR1 SGDLS and CDR2 YYNGEE. V was clipped by 6 bases and J by 2 bases; unmatched bases: 6. CDR3: CASTRTSGITDTQYF. The CDR3 DNA reads TGTGCCAGCACTCGAACTAGCGGGATCACAGATACGCAGTATTTT.

This sequence joins TRBV7-3 and TRBJ2-7; D ambiguous. Trimming shortened V by 4 bases and J by 7 bases, and 11 bases separated the two germline ends. Germline-derived CDR1 and CDR2 are SGHTA and FQGTGA. The CDR3 totals 12 residues. CDR3 nucleotide sequence: TGTGCCAGCAGCTCAAGGTCCGGAGAGCAGTACTTC. Translated, it gives CASSSRSGEQYF.

This chain uses TRBV4-1 with TRBJ1-1; tentative D call: TRBD1 (5 bases). The CDR3 length is 15 residues. CDR1 and CDR2 (germline): MGHRA, YSYEKL. The V gene lost 4 bases and the J gene lost 4 bases, with 16 bases spanning the gap. Written as DNA, the CDR3 is TGCGCCAGCAGCCCGTTCGGCGGGGACGGCACTGAAGCTTTCTTT. Encoded protein: CASSPFGGDGTEAFF.

The genes are TRBV4-3 and TRBJ1-3; D is undetermined. V shed 8 bases and J shed 3 bases, with 14 bases lying between them. This CDR3 is built from 14 residues. Germline loops: CDR1 LGHNA, CDR2 YSLEER. The CDR3 spells CASAQDRSGNTIYF. CDR3 nucleotide sequence: TGCGCCAGCGCCCAAGACCGGAGTGGAAACACCATATATTTT.

A remark on this clone: At one end, the junction sequence differs from germline, possibly due to a read error. This chain joins TRBV28 and TRBJ1-2; weak D call: TRBD1 (5 bases). The germline V gene has CDR1 MDHEN and CDR2 SYDVKM. This CDR3 comprises 12 residues. CDR3 nucleotides: TGTGCCAGCAGTCCCAGGACGGGACCCGTCTCTTTC. It translates to CASSPRTGPVSF.

The gene calls are TRBV28 and TRBJ1-2; 9 bases fit TRBD1. Germline loops: CDR1 MDHEN, CDR2 SYDVKM. The CDR3 has 16 residues. V lost 4 bases and J lost 4; bases outside the gene matches: 10. The CDR3 nucleotides read TGTGCCAGCAGTTACGCTACAGGGGGCGAAGGCTATGGCTACACCTTC. Translated, it gives CASSYATGGEGYGYTF.

This clone came up once. The V gene is TRBV30, the J gene TRBJ2-7; D may be TRBD2 (5 bases). The V end was cut by 5 bases, the J end by 3 bases, with 14 bases between. Germline V lookup: CDR1 GTSNPN, CDR2 SVGIG (reference sequence). The CDR3 consists of 13 residues. The CDR3 loop reads CAWGSVAFYEQYF. The CDR3 DNA follows: TGTGCCTGGGGCTCGGTAGCGTTCTACGAGCAGTACTTC.

Only one count was recorded for this clone. V and J are TRBV15 and TRBJ1-2; D possibly corresponds to TRBD1 (5 bases). Germline loops: CDR1 LNHNV, CDR2 YYDKDF (reference sequence). The V and J ends lost 5 bases and 2 bases respectively, with 18 bases between them. This CDR3 contains 16 residues. CDR3 loop: CATSRVRDSLNYGYTF. The CDR3 coding sequence is TGTGCCACCAGCCGAGTCCGGGACTCCTTAAACTATGGCTACACCTTC.

Notes on this clone: In the same sample, other DNA sequences code for this CDR3. This sequence joins TRBV29-1 and TRBJ1-1; no firm D call. The CDR3 spans 11 residues. Trimming left V 3 bases short and J 3 bases short, with 5 bases between. The germline CDR1 and CDR2 sequences are SQVTM and ANQGSEA. CDR3 sequence reads: CSVERDTEAFF. The CDR3 coding sequence is TGCAGCGTTGAGAGGGACACTGAAGCTTTCTTT.